These 10 T cell receptor beta chains came from one sample sequenced in a study of blood T cell repertoires in COVID-19 (dated by TCRdb to 2018 to 2020). Library preparation used the immunoSEQ multiplex PCR assay. This is the immuneACCESS table as TCRdb keeps it, with only in-frame sequences that have V and J called. A part of the clones is gone; compared with another copy, unresolved V genes explain less than half, and the rest is unexplained. This sample lists approximately 530,000 clones; approximately 88% were detected once. The ten largest clones add up to less than 9% of the sample. Sequencing was done on a sample of peripheral blood. Source of these receptors: a woman aged 50 to 60 with COVID-19, enrolled during active disease.

The V call is TRBV27, the J call TRBJ2-5; 10 bases fit TRBD2. Germline V gene sequence: CDR1 MNHEY, CDR2 SMNVEV (reference sequence). This CDR3 comprises 17 residues. V lost 8 bases to trimming and J lost 4 bases; unmatched junction nucleotides: 16. This CDR3 reads CASGSEILAGTRETQYF. The CDR3 nucleotides are TGTGCCAGCGGATCCGAAATACTAGCGGGGACGCGAGAGACCCAGTACTTC.

The chain couples TRBV6-5 to TRBJ2-7; D gene unclear. The CDR3 spans 11 residues. The V end was cut by 8 bases, the J end by 5 bases, with 10 bases between. CDR1 and CDR2 from the germline V gene are MNHEY and SVGAGI. The CDR3 reads CASRRGHEQYF. For the CDR3, the DNA is TGTGCCAGCCGTCGTGGGCACGAGCAGTACTTC.

This clone was picked up one time. The chain carries TRBV6-5 and TRBJ1-1; TRBD1 aligns across 7 bases. Germline loops: CDR1 MNHEY, CDR2 SVGAGI. Trimming cost V 2 bases and J 0 bases; bases outside gene matches: 3. There are 15 residues in the CDR3. CDR3 region: CASSYGGQLNTEAFF. CDR3 DNA sequence: TGTGCCAGCAGTTACGGGGGACAGTTGAACACTGAAGCTTTCTTT.

Note on this clone: The same CDR3 can be traced to other DNA sequences in this sample. The chain carries TRBV19 and TRBJ1-1; D unresolved. The CDR3 length is 15 residues. Per germline, CDR1 LNHDA and CDR2 SQIVND (reference sequence). V lost 4 bases and J 0 bases, leaving 12 bases between the germline ends. CDR3 bases: TGTGCCAGTAGTACCACCGGGAGCATGAACACTGAAGCTTTCTTT. This gives the protein CASSTTGSMNTEAFF.

On this clone itself: Other nucleotide sequences in the sample specify the same CDR3. The chain is built from TRBV19 and TRBJ2-5; D remains ambiguous. The V gene lost 3 bases and the J gene lost 5 bases, with 4 bases spanning the gap. The CDR3 has 11 residues. The germline V gene encodes CDR1 LNHDA and CDR2 SQIVND (reference sequence). CDR3 in amino acids: CASSIRETQYF. CDR3 nucleotides: TGTGCCAGTAGTATCCGGGAGACCCAGTACTTC.

J is TRBJ2-3 and V is TRBV28, with D possibly TRBD2 on 6 matching bases. The V gene's germline CDR1 is MDHEN and CDR2 SYDVKM. V lost 8 bases and J lost 2, with 26 bases in between. The CDR3 spans 18 residues. CDR3 protein: CASPFSGTPADFTDTQYF. As DNA, the CDR3 is TGTGCCAGCCCGTTTTCCGGGACTCCGGCAGACTTCACAGATACGCAGTATTTT.

This clone showed up many times. The chain is built from TRBV5-1 and TRBJ2-7; 8 bases are shared with TRBD1. CDR1 is SGHRS, CDR2 YFSETQ, per germline. V dropped 0 bases and J dropped 5; count of bases not matched to a gene: 7. There are 15 residues in the CDR3. The CDR3, as DNA: TGCGCCAGCAGCTTGGGTCAGGGGGCCGGGCACGAGCAGTACTTC. Translated: CASSLGQGAGHEQYF. Combining the CDR3 with reference TRBV5-1 and TRBJ2-7 gives the whole variable domain KAGVTQTPRYLIKTRGQQVTLSCSPISGHRSVSWYQQTPGQGLQFLFEYFSETQRNKGNFPGRFSGRQFSNSRSEMNVSTLELGDSALYLCASSLGQGAGHEQYFGPGTRLTVT.

The chain recombines TRBV2 with TRBJ2-6, with a weak D call TRBD2 (6 bases). This CDR3 contains 16 residues. V lost 6 bases to trimming and J lost 4 bases, with 16 bases between them. CDR1 and CDR2 (germline): SNHLY, FYNNEI. The CDR3 spells CASSAGTSGGANVLTF. CDR3 nucleotides: TGTGCCAGCAGCGCTGGGACTTCCGGAGGGGCCAACGTCCTGACTTTC.

The rearrangement links TRBV20-1 to TRBJ2-7; perhaps TRBD1 as D (6 bases). CDR3 size: 11 residues. Germline CDR1 and CDR2: DFQATT and SNEGSKA (reference sequence). The V end was cut by 7 bases, the J end by 3 bases, with 10 bases between. The DNA of the CDR3 is TGCAGTGTCGGGACAAACTACGAGCAGTACTTC. It yields the protein CSVGTNYEQYF.

The count of this clone is one. The genes are TRBV9 and TRBJ2-2; D gene unclear. The length of the CDR3 is 14 residues. V lost 0 bases to trimming and J lost 7 bases, with 10 bases between them. Germline V lookup: CDR1 SGDLS, CDR2 YYNGEE. The CDR3 DNA is TGTGCCAGCAGCGTAGAGAGTCCGCGCGGGGAGCTGTTTTTT. Encoded protein: CASSVESPRGELFF.